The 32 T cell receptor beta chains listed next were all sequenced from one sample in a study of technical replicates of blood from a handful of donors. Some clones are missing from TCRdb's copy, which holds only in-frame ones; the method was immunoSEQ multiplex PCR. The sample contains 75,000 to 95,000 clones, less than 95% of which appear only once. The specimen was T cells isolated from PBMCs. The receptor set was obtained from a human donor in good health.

The CDR3, as DNA: TGTGCCAGCAGTGGACTAGCGGTTTCAGGGACCCAGTACTTC. Translation gives CASSGLAVSGTQYF. This rearrangement joins TRBV2 to TRBJ2-5; TRBD2 matches at 9 bases. CDR1 is SNHLY, CDR2 FYNNEI, per germline. The CDR3 has 14 residues. With 4 bases clipped from V and 7 bases from J, the junction kept 7 bases outside the gene matches. Complete variable domain (other parts from reference TRBV2 and TRBJ2-5): EPEVTQTPSHQVTQMGQEVILRCVPISNHLYFYWYRQILGQKVEFLVSFYNNEISEKSEIFDDQFSVERPDGSNFTLKIRSTKLEDSAMYFCASSGLAVSGTQYFGPGTRLLVL.

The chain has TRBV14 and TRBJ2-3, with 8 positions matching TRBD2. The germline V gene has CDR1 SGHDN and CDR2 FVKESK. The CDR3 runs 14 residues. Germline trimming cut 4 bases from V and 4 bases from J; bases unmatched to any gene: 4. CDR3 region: CASSLGLAADTQYF. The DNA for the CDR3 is TGTGCCAGCAGCCTCGGACTAGCTGCAGATACGCAGTATTTT.

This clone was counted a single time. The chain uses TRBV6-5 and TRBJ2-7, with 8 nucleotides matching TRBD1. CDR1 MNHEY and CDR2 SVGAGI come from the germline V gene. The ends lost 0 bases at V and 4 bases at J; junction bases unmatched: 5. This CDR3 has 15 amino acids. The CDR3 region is CASSYSIQGGYEQYF. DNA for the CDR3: TGTGCCAGCAGTTACTCGATACAGGGGGGATACGAGCAGTACTTC.

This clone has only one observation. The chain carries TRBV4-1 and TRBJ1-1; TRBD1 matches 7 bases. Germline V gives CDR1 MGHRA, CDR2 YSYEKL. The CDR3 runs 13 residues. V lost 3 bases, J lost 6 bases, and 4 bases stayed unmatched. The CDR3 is CASSQRQGSEAFF. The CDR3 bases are TGCGCCAGCAGCCAGAGACAGGGCTCTGAAGCTTTCTTT.

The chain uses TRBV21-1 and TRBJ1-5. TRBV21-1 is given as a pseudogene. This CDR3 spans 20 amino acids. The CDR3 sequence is CASSKTTGDPGSSGNQPQHF. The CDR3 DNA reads TGTGCCAGCAGCAAAACAACTGGTGATCCGGGGTCTTCGGGCAATCAGCCCCAGCATTTT.

CDR3 coding DNA: TGTGCCAGCAGCACGGAGAATTCACCCCTCCACTTT. Translated, it gives CASSTENSPLHF. The genes are TRBV13 and TRBJ1-6, with unresolved D. The ends were cut back, 5 bases at V and 7 bases at J, with 6 bases in the middle. Germline CDR1 PRHDT, CDR2 FYEKMQ (reference sequence). The CDR3 extends over 12 amino acids.

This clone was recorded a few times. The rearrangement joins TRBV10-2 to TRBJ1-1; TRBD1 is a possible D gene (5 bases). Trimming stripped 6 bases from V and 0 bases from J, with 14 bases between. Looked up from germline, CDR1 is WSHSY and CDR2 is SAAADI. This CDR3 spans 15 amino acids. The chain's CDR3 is CASSEGTGLNTEAFF. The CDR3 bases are TGCGCCAGCAGCGAAGGAACAGGCTTGAACACTGAAGCTTTCTTT.

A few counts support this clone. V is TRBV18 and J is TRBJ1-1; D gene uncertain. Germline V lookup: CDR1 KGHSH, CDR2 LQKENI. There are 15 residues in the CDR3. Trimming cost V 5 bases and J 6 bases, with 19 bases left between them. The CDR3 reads CASSAPREGSPEAFF. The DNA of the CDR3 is TGTGCCAGCTCAGCCCCTCGGGAGGGTAGCCCTGAAGCTTTCTTT.

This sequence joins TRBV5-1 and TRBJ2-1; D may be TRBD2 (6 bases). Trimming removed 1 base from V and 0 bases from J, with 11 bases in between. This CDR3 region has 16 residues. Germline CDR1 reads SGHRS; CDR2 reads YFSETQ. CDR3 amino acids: CASSLKAGSSYNEQFF. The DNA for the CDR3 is TGCGCCAGCAGCTTGAAAGCCGGGAGCTCCTACAATGAGCAGTTCTTC.

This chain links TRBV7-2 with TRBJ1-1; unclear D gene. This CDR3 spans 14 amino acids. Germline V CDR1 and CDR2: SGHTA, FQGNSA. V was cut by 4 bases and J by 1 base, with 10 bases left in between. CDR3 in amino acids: CASSYQNSNTEAFF. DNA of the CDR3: TGTGCCAGCAGCTACCAGAATTCGAACACTGAAGCTTTCTTT.

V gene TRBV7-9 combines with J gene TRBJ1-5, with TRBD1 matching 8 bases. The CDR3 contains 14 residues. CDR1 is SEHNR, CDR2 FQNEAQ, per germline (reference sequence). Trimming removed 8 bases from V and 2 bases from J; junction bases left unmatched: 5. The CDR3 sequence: CASALGQGNQPQHF. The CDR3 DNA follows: TGTGCCAGCGCCCTGGGACAGGGCAATCAGCCCCAGCATTTT.

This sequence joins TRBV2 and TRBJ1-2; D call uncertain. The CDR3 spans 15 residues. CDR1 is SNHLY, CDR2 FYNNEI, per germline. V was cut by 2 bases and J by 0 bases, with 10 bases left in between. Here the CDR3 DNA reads TGTGCCAGCAGTGAATATGGGCAAACTAACTATGGCTACACCTTC. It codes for CASSEYGQTNYGYTF.

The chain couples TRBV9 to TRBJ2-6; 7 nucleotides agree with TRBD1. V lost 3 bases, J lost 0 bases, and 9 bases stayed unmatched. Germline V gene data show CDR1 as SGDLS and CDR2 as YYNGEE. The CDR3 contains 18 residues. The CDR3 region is CASSARTGHYSGANVLTF. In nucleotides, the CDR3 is TGTGCCAGCAGCGCCAGGACAGGCCACTACTCTGGGGCCAACGTCCTGACTTTC.

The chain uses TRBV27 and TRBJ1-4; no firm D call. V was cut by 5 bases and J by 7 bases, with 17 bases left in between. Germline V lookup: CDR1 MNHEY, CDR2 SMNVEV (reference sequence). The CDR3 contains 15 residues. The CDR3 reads CASSNQVLSGEKLFF. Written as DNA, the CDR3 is TGTGCCAGCAGTAATCAAGTCCTCTCGGGTGAAAAACTGTTTTTT. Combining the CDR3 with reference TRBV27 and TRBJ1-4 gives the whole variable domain EAQVTQNPRYLITVTGKKLTVTCSQNMNHEYMSWYRQDPGLGLRQIYYSMNVEVTDKGDVPEGYKVSRKEKRNFPLILESPSPNQTSLYFCASSNQVLSGEKLFFGSGTQLSVL.

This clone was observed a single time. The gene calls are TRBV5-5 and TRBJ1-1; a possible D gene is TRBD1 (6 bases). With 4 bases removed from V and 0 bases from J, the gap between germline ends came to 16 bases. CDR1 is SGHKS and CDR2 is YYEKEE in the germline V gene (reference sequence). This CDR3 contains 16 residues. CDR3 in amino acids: CASSGKDSSMNTEAFF. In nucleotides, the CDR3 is TGTGCCAGCAGCGGGAAGGACAGTTCTATGAACACTGAAGCTTTCTTT.

This CDR3 reads CASSQVNRPGETQYF. The CDR3 DNA reads as TGCGCCAGCAGCCAGGTGAACAGGCCCGGGGAGACCCAGTACTTC. The chain couples TRBV4-1 to TRBJ2-5; TRBD1 might be the D (5 bases). CDR1 and CDR2 (germline): MGHRA, YSYEKL. The germline V and J ends were trimmed by 3 bases and 5 bases, with 16 bases remaining between them. The CDR3 is 15 amino acids.

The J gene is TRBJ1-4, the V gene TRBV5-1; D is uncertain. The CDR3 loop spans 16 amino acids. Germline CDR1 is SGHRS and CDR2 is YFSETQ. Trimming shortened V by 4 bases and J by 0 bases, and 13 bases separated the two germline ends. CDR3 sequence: CASSGSTSATNEKLFF. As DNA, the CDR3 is TGCGCCAGCAGCGGTTCGACATCCGCAACTAATGAAAAACTGTTTTTT.

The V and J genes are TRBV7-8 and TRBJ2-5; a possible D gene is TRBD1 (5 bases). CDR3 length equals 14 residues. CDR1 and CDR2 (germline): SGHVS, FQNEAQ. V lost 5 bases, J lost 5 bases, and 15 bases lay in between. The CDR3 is CASSLGAMSETQYF. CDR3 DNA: TGTGCCAGCAGCCTAGGGGCTATGTCTGAGACCCAGTACTTC. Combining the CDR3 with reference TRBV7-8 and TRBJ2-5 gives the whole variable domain GAGVSQSPRYKVAKRGQDVALRCDPISGHVSLFWYQQALGQGPEFLTYFQNEAQLDKSGLPSDRFFAERPEGSVSTLKIQRTQQEDSAVYLCASSLGAMSETQYFGPGTRLLVL.

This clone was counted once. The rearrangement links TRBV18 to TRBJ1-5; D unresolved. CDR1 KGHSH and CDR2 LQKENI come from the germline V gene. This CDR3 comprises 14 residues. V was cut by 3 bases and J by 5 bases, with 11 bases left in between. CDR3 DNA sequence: TGTGCCAGCTCACCGGTCTCAGTGCATCAGCCCCAGCATTTT. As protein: CASSPVSVHQPQHF.

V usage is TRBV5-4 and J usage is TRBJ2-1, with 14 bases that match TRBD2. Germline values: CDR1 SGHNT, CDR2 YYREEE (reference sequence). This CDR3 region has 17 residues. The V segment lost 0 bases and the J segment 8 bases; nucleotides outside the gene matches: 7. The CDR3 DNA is TGTGCCAGCAGCTTGGGTCAGACTAGCGGGGGGGGACATGAGCAGTTCTTC. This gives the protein CASSLGQTSGGGHEQFF.

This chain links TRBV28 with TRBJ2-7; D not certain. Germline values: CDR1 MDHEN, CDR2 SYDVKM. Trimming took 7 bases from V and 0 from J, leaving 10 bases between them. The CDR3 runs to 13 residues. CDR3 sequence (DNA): TGTGCCAGCATGGCAAGCGCCTCCTACGAGCAGTACTTC. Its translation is CASMASASYEQYF.

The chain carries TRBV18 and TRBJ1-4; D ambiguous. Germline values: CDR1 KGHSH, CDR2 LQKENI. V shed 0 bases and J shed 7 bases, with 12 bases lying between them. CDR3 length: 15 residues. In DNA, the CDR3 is TGTGCCAGCTCACCACCGGGCGAAGCCGGTGAAAAACTGTTTTTT. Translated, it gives CASSPPGEAGEKLFF. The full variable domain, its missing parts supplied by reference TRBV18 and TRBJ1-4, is NAGVMQNPRHLVRRRGQEARLRCSPMKGHSHVYWYRQLPEEGLKFMVYLQKENIIDESGMPKERFSAEFPKEGPSILRIQQVVRGDSAAYFCASSPPGEAGEKLFFGSGTQLSVL.

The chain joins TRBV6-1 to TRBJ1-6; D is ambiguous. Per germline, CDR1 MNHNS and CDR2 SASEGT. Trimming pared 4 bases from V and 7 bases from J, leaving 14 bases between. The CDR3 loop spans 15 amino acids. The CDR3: CASSVALTDNSPLHF. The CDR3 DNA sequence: TGTGCCAGCAGTGTAGCTCTAACAGACAATTCACCCCTCCACTTT.

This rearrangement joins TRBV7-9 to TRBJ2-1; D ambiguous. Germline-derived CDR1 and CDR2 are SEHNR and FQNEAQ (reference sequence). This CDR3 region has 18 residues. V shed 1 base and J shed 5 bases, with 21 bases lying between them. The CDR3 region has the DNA TGTGCCAGCAGCTTAGGGCTTGTTGCCCAGGATATAGACAATGAGCAGTTCTTC. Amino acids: CASSLGLVAQDIDNEQFF.

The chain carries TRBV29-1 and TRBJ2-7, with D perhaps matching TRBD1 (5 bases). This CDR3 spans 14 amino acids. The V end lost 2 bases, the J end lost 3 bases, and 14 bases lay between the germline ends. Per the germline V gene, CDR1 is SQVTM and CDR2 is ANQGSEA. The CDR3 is CSVELTGYDYEQYF. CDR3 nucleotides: TGCAGCGTTGAATTAACAGGCTACGACTACGAGCAGTACTTC.

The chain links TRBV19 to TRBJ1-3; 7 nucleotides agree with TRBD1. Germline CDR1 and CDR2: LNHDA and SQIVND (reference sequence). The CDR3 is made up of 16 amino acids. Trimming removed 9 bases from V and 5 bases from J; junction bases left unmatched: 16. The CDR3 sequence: CASHVARQGVRNTIYF. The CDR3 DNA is TGTGCCAGCCACGTCGCCAGACAGGGTGTTCGAAACACCATATATTTT. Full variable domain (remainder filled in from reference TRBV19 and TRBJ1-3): DGGITQSPKYLFRKEGQNVTLSCEQNLNHDAMYWYRQDPGQGLRLIYYSQIVNDFQKGDIAEGYSVSREKKESFPLTVTSAQKNPTAFYLCASHVARQGVRNTIYFGEGSWLTVV.

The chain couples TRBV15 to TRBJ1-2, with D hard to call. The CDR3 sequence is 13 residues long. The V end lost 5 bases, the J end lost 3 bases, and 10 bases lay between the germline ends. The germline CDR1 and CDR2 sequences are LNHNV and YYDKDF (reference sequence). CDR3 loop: CATSQDLHYGYTF. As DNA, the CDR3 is TGTGCCACCAGCCAGGACTTACACTATGGCTACACCTTC.

This CDR3 is CASSLPTGPGYEQYF. CDR3 nucleotides: TGTGCCAGCAGCTTACCGACAGGGCCAGGCTACGAGCAGTACTTC. The chain employs TRBV5-4 and TRBJ2-7; TRBD1 aligns across 7 bases. The CDR3 is 15 amino acids. Germline CDR1 is SGHNT and CDR2 is YYREEE (reference sequence). Germline trimming cut 2 bases from V and 3 bases from J; bases unmatched to any gene: 8.

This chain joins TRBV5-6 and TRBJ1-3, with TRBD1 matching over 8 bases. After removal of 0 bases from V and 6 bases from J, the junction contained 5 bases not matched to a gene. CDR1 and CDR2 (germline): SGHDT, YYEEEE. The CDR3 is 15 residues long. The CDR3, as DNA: TGTGCCAGCAGCTTGGCGACAGGGGAGAAAAACACCATATATTTT. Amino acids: CASSLATGEKNTIYF.

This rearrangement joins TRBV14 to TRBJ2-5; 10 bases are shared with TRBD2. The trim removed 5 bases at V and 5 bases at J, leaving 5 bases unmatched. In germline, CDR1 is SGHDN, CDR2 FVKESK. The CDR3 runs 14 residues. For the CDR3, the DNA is TGTGCCAGCAGCATTACTAGCGGGACGGAGACCCAGTACTTC. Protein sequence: CASSITSGTETQYF.

The DNA of the CDR3 is TGTGCCAGCAGTCAGGGGCTAGCCGATAATTCACCCCTCCACTTT. Its translation: CASSQGLADNSPLHF. J is TRBJ1-6 and V is TRBV6-1; D may be TRBD1 (6 bases). CDR3 length: 15 amino acids. The V gene's germline CDR1 is MNHNS and CDR2 SASEGT. V lost 5 bases and J lost 5, with 13 bases in between.

CDR3 sequence (DNA): TGTGCCAGCAGTTACTCTTCACAGAACCAACGAAAACTGTTTTTT. Translating it yields CASSYSSQNQRKLFF. The genes are TRBV6-6 and TRBJ1-4; D gene unclear. Germline CDR1 is MNHNY and CDR2 is SVGAGI (reference sequence). The V gene lost 0 bases and the J gene lost 10 bases, with 15 bases spanning the gap. The CDR3 loop spans 15 amino acids.